Listed below are T cell receptor beta chains from one sample, sequenced in a study of shared clonotypes between healthy human individuals. The method was immunoSEQ multiplex PCR; TCRdb's version includes in-frame clones alone and lacks a portion of them. The data show fewer than 650,000 clones, 76% seen once. The sequencing sample was made of PBMCs. The receptor source for this set is a middle-aged woman in good health. Some clones in this sample may be carry-over from other donors' samples. The CDR3 runs from the conserved cysteine through the conserved F or W. Each record gives: D gene, V gene, J gene, clone size, CDR3 DNA, CDR3 protein. A D gene is named only where the DNA matches it firmly. Clone size, where shown, is once, few, many, or a class for clones that have expanded.

NA	TRBV10-3	TRBJ2-7	few	TGTGCCATCAGTGAAGGGTACGAGCAGTACTTC	CAISEGYEQYF
TRBD1	TRBV11-3	TRBJ2-1	NA	TGTGCCAGCAGCTTAGGACAGGGAAACAATGAGCAGTTCTTC	CASSLGQGNNEQFF
NA	TRBV27	TRBJ2-2	NA	TGTGCCAGCAGTTTACTAGCGCGTCCTGCCGGGGAGCTGTTTTTT	CASSLLARPAGELFF
NA	TRBV19	TRBJ2-7	NA	TGTGCCAGTAGTATAACTTCGGACCCCTCCTACGAGCAGTACTTC	CASSITSDPSYEQYF
NA	TRBV30	TRBJ2-2	few	TGTGCCTGGAGTATACCGGTAACGGAGCTGTTTTTT	CAWSIPVTELFF
NA	TRBV6-1	TRBJ1-5	NA	TGTGCCAGCAGTGGTCGAGGGGTAACTCAGCCCCAGCATTTT	CASSGRGVTQPQHF
TRBD1	TRBV6-5	TRBJ2-3	NA	TGTGCCAGCAGTTACGGACAGGGTTCAGATACGCAGTATTTT	CASSYGQGSDTQYF
TRBD2	TRBV28	TRBJ2-2	NA	TGTGCCAGCAGTTTCTTAGCGGGAGAGGACACCGGGGAGCTGTTTTTT	CASSFLAGEDTGELFF
NA	TRBV5-4	TRBJ2-3	NA	TGTGCCAGCAGCTCCCAGCGACTTAGCACAGATACGCAGTATTTT	CASSSQRLSTDTQYF
NA	TRBV10-3	TRBJ2-6	NA	TGTGCCATTACACAGGGTGACTCTGGGGCCAACGTCCTGACTTTC	CAITQGDSGANVLTF
NA	TRBV4-3	TRBJ2-6	NA	TGCGCCAGCAGCCAAGGGGGGGAAGGGGCCAACGTCCTGACTTTC	CASSQGGEGANVLTF
NA	TRBV5-1	TRBJ2-4	many	TGCGCCAGCAGCTTGGCGGGGGAAGAGAACATTCAGTACTTC	CASSLAGEENIQYF
NA	TRBV5-1	TRBJ2-3	NA	TGCGCCAGCAGCTTTATGGACGTAGATACGCAGTATTTT	CASSFMDVDTQYF
NA	TRBV4-2	TRBJ2-7	NA	TGTGCCAGCAGCCGAGTGCCTTCCTACGAGCAGTACTTC	CASSRVPSYEQYF
TRBD1	TRBV7-9	TRBJ2-1	NA	TGTGCCAGCAGCTTAGAGACAGGGGGGGTATCGGAGCAGTTCTTC	CASSLETGGVSEQFF
NA	TRBV7-9	TRBJ2-1	NA	TGTGCCAGCAGCCCGCCGACCTCCGAGCAGTTCTTC	CASSPPTSEQFF
NA	TRBV18	TRBJ1-2	NA	TGTGCCAGCTCGGACAGCAGAGGGGATGGCTACACCTTC	CASSDSRGDGYTF
NA	TRBV28	TRBJ1-2	many	TGTGCCAGCAGTTTAGTTCCTCTAGGCTATGGCTACACCTTC	CASSLVPLGYGYTF